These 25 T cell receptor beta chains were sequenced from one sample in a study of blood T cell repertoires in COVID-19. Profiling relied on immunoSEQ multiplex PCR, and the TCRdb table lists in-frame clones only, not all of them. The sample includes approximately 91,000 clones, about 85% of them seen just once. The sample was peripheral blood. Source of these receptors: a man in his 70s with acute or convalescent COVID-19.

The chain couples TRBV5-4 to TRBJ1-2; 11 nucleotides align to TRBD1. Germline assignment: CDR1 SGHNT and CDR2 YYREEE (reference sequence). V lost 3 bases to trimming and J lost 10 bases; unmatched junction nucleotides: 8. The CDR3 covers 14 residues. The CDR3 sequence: CASSSDGTGGDYTF. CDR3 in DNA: TGTGCCAGCAGCTCGGACGGGACAGGGGGAGACTACACCTTC.

The CDR3 DNA reads as TGTGCCAGCAGTTTTCTTAGCTCTGGAAACACCATATATTTT. Translating gives CASSFLSSGNTIYF. The rearrangement links TRBV28 to TRBJ1-3; D gene ambiguous. CDR3 length: 14 amino acids. V shed 3 bases and J shed 0 bases, with 6 bases lying between them. Looked up from germline, CDR1 is MDHEN and CDR2 is SYDVKM.

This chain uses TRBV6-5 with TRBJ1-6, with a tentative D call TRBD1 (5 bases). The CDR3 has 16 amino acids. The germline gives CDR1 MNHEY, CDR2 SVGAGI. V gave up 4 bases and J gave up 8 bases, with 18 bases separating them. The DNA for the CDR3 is TGTGCCAGCAGTTTTGGGCAGACAGCTTCGGATTCACCCCTCCACTTT. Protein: CASSFGQTASDSPLHF.

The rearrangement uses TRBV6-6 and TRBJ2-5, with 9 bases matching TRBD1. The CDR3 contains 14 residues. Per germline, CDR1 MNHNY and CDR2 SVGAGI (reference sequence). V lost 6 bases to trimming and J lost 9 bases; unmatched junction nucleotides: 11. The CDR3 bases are TGTGCCAGCAGCTACCCGGACAGGGGCGGAGCCCAGTACTTC. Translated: CASSYPDRGGAQYF.

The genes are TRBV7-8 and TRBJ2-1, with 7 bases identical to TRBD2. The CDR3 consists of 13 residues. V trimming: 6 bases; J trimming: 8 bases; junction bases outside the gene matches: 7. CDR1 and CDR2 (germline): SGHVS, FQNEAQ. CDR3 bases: TGTGCCAGCAGTTCCCAGCGGGGCGATGAGCAGTTCTTC. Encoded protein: CASSSQRGDEQFF. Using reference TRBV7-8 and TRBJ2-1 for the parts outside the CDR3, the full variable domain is GAGVSQSPRYKVAKRGQDVALRCDPISGHVSLFWYQQALGQGPEFLTYFQNEAQLDKSGLPSDRFFAERPEGSVSTLKIQRTQQEDSAVYLCASSSQRGDEQFFGPGTRLTVL.

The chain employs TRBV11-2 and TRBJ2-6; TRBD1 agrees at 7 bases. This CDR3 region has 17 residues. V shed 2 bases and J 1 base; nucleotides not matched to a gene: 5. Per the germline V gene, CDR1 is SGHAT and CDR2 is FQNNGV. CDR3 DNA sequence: TGTGCCAGCAGCTTATTCGGCAGGGGGTCTGGGGCCAACGTCCTGACTTTC. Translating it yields CASSLFGRGSGANVLTF.

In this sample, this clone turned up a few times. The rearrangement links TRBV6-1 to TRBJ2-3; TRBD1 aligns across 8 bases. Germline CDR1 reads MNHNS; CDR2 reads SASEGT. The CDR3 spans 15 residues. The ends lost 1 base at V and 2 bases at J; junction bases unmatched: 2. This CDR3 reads CASSEGTGHTDTQYF. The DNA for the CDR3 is TGTGCCAGCAGTGAAGGGACAGGGCACACAGATACGCAGTATTTT.

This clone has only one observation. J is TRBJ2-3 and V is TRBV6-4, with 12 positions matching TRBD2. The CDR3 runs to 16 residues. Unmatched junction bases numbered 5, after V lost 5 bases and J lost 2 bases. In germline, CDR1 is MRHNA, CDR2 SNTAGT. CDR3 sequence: CASSPSSGGATDTQYF. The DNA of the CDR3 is TGTGCCAGCAGTCCCTCTAGCGGGGGGGCCACAGATACGCAGTATTTT.

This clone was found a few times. CDR3 residues: CASSRLNSPLHF. In nucleotides, the CDR3 is TGTGCCAGCAGTCGCCTAAATTCACCCCTCCACTTT. V gene TRBV7-8 combines with J gene TRBJ1-6, with D hard to call. The CDR3 runs 12 residues. The V end was cut by 6 bases, the J end by 7 bases, with 7 bases between. Germline CDR1 and CDR2: SGHVS and FQNEAQ.

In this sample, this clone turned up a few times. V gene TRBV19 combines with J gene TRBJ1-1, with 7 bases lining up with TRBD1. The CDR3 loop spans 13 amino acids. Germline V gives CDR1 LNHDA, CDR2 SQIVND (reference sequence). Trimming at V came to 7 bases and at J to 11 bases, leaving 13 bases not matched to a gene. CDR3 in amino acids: CASTQRQGQIAFF. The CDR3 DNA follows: TGTGCCAGTACCCAAAGACAGGGTCAGATCGCTTTCTTT. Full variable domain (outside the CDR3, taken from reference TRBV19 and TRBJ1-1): DGGITQSPKYLFRKEGQNVTLSCEQNLNHDAMYWYRQDPGQGLRLIYYSQIVNDFQKGDIAEGYSVSREKKESFPLTVTSAQKNPTAFYLCASTQRQGQIAFFGQGTRLTVV.

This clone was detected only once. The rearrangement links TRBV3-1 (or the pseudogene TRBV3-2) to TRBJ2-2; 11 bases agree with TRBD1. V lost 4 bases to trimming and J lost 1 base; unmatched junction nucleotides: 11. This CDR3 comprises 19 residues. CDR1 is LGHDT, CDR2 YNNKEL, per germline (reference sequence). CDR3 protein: CASSLRDRGILGNTGELFF. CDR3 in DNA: TGTGCCAGCAGCCTCCGGGACAGGGGGATTTTAGGGAACACCGGGGAGCTGTTTTTT.

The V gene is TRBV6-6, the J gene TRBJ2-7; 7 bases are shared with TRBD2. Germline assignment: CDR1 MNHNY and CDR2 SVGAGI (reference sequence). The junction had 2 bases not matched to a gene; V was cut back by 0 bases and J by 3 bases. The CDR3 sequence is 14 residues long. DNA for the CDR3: TGTGCCAGCAGTTACTCGACTAGCAGCTACGAGCAGTACGTC. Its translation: CASSYSTSSYEQYV.

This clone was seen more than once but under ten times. Here the CDR3 reads CASSAGGVFTEAFF. The CDR3 bases are TGTGCCAGCAGCGCCGGGGGGGTTTTCACTGAAGCTTTCTTT. The rearrangement joins TRBV7-9 to TRBJ1-1; TRBD1 might be the D (5 bases). With 5 bases removed from V and 4 bases from J, the gap between germline ends came to 14 bases. The CDR3 is 14 residues long. Germline CDR1 is SEHNR and CDR2 is FQNEAQ (reference sequence).

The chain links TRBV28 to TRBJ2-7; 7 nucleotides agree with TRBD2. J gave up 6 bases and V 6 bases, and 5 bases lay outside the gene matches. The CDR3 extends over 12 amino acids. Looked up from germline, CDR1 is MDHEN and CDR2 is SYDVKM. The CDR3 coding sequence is TGTGCCAGCAGCCGTGGACTAGGCGAGCAGTACGTC. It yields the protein CASSRGLGEQYV.

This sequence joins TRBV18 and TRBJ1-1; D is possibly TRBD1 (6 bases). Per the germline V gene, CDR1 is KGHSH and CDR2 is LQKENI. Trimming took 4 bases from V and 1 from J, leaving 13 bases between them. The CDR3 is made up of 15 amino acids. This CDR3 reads CASSQGGGKNTEAFF. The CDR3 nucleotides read TGTGCCAGCTCACAAGGGGGGGGAAAGAACACTGAAGCTTTCTTT.

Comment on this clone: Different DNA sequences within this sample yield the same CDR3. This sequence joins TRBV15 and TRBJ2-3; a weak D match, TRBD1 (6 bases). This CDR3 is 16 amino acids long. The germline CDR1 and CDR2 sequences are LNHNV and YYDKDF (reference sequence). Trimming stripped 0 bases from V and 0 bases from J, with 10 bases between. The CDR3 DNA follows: TGTGCCACCAGCAGAGATTTGGGGGCTAGCACAGATACGCAGTATTTT. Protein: CATSRDLGASTDTQYF.

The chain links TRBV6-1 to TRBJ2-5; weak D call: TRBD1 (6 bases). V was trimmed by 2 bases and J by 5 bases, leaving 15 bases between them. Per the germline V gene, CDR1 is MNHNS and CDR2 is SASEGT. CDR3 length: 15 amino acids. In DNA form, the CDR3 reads TGTGCCAGCAGTGAAACCCGGGTGAGGGGGGAGACCCAGTACTTC. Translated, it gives CASSETRVRGETQYF.

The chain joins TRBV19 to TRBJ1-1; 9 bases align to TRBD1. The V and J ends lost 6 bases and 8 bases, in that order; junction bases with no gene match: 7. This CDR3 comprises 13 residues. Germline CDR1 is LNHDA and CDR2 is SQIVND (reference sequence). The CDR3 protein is CASSTTGGAEAFF. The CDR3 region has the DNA TGTGCCAGTAGCACAACAGGGGGCGCGGAAGCTTTCTTT.

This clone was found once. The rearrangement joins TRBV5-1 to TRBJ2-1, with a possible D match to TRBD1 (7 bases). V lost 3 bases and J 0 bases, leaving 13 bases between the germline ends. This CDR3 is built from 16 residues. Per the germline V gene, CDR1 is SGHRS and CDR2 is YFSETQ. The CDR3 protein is CASSYQGGTSYNEQFF. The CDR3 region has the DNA TGCGCCAGCAGCTACCAGGGGGGTACCTCCTACAATGAGCAGTTCTTC.

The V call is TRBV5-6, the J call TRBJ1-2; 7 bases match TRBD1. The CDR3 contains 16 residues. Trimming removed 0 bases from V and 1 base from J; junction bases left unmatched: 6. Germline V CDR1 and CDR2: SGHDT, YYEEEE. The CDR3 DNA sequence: TGTGCCAGCAGCTTGGGACAGGGTTACGGTAACTATGGCTACACCTTC. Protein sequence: CASSLGQGYGNYGYTF. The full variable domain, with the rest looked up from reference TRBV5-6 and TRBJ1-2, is DAGVTQSPTHLIKTRGQQVTLRCSPKSGHDTVSWYQQALGQGPQFIFQYYEEEERQRGNFPDRFSGHQFPNYSSELNVNALLLGDSALYLCASSLGQGYGNYGYTFGSGTRLTVV.

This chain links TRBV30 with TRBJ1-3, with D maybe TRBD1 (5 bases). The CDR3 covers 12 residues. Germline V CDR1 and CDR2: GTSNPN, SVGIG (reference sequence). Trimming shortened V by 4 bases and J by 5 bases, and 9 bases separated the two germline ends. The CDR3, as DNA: TGTGCCTGGACGGGGGATAGAAACACCATATATTTT. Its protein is CAWTGDRNTIYF.

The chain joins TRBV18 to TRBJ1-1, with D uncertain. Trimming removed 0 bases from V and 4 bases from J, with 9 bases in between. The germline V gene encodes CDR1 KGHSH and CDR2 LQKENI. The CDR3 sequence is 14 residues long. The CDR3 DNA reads TGTGCCAGCTCACCACCGCGGTCTAGCACTGAAGCTTTCTTT. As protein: CASSPPRSSTEAFF.

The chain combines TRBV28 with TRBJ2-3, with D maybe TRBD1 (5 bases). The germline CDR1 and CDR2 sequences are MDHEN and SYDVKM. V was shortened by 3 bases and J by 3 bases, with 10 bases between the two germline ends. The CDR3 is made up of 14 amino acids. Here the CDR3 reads CASSFSRATDTQYF. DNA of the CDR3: TGTGCCAGCAGTTTTAGCAGGGCAACAGATACGCAGTATTTT. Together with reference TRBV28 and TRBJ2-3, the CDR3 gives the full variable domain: DVKVTQSSRYLVKRTGEKVFLECVQDMDHENMFWYRQDPGLGLRLIYFSYDVKMKEKGDIPEGYSVSREKKERFSLILESASTNQTSMYLCASSFSRATDTQYFGPGTRLTVL.

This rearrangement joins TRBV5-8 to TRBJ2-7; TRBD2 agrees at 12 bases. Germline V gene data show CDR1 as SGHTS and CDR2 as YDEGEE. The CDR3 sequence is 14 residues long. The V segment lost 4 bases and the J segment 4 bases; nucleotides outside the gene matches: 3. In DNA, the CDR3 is TGTGCCAGCAGCCCTAGCGGGGGGGCATACGAGCAGTACTTC. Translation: CASSPSGGAYEQYF.

The CDR3 DNA reads TGTGCCAGCAGTGAAGCGCTGACAGGGCCTGGCTACACCTTC. Translating it yields CASSEALTGPGYTF. The chain carries TRBV2 and TRBJ1-2, with TRBD1 matching 7 bases. Unmatched junction bases numbered 5, after V lost 0 bases and J lost 7 bases. The CDR3 is made up of 14 amino acids. Germline values: CDR1 SNHLY, CDR2 FYNNEI.